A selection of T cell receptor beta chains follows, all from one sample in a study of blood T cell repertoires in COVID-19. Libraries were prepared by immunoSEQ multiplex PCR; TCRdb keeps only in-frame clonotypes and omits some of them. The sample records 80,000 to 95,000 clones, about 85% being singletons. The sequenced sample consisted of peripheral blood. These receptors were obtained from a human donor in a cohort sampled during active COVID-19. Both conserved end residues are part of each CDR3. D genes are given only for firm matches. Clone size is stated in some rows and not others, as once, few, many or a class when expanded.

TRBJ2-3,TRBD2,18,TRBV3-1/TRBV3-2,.,TGTGCCAGCAGCCAGGTGCTAGCGGGGGGACGATCCACAGATACGCAGTATTTT,CASSQVLAGGRSTDTQYF
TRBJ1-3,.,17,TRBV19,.,TGTGCCAGTAGTATCGGAGGCCAGCTCACCTCTGGAAACACCATATATTTT,CASSIGGQLTSGNTIYF
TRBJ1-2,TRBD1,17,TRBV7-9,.,TGTGCCAGCAGCTCCCGGGCGGGGGGACAGATAGTCCATGGCTACACCTTC,CASSSRAGGQIVHGYTF
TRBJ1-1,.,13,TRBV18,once,TGTGCCAGCTCACCGGTCAGGGACACTGAAGCTTTCTTT,CASSPVRDTEAFF
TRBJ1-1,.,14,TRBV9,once,TGTGCCAGCAGCGAACAGGGTGCAGTCACTGAAGCTTTCTTT,CASSEQGAVTEAFF
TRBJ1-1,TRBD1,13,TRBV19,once,TGTGCCAGTAAGGGACAGGGGTACACTGAAGCTTTCTTT,CASKGQGYTEAFF
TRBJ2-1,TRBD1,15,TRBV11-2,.,TGTGCCAGCAGCTGGGGACAGGGGACCTACAATGAGCAGTTCTTC,CASSWGQGTYNEQFF
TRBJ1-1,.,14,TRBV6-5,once,TGTGCCAGCAGTTACTCGGGGGGGAACACTGAAGCTTTCTTT,CASSYSGGNTEAFF
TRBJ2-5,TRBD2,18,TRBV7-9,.,TGTGCCAGCAGCTTTCTAACCGGGACTAGCGGGGGACTCGAGACCCAGTACTTC,CASSFLTGTSGGLETQYF
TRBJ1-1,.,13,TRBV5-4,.,TGTGCCAGCAGCTCAGTTTTGAACACTGAAGCTTTCTTT,CASSSVLNTEAFF
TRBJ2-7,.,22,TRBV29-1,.,TGCAGCGTTGAAGGGTGGAGGGCAGGGGGACTTGGGCTACAGTCAGATTACTACGAGCAGTACTTC,CSVEGWRAGGLGLQSDYYEQYF
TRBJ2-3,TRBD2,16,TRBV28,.,TGTGCCAGCAGTTTGGGTCTAGCGGGAGGCCGGGATACGCAGTATTTT,CASSLGLAGGRDTQYF
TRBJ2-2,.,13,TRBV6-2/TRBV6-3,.,TGTGCCAGCAGCCTTATGTTGACCGGGGAGCTGTTTTTT,CASSLMLTGELFF
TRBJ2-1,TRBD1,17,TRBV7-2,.,TGTGCCAGCAGCCTCGGCCCGCGGACAGGGGACTACAATGAGCAGTTCTTC,CASSLGPRTGDYNEQFF
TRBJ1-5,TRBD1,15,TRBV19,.,TGTGCCAGTAGAACCACAGGGGGCAGCAATCAGCCCCAGCATTTT,CASRTTGGSNQPQHF
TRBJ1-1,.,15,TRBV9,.,TGTGCCAGCAGCACTCCGGGACACGCGAACACTGAAGCTTTCTTT,CASSTPGHANTEAFF
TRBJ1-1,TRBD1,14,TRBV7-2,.,TGTGCCAGCAGCTTCAACAGGGGGCACACTGAAGCTTTCTTT,CASSFNRGHTEAFF
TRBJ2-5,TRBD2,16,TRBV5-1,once,TGCGCCAGCAGCTTGGGCGGACTAGCGAACCAAGAGACCCAGTACTTC,CASSLGGLANQETQYF
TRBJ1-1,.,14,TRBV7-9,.,TGTGCCAGCAGCCCGCTGGCTCGGGGCACTGAAGCTTTCTTT,CASSPLARGTEAFF
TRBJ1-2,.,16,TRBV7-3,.,TGTGCCAGCAGCTTAACCGGGGGGCAATTCTTAAATGGCTACACCTTC,CASSLTGGQFLNGYTF
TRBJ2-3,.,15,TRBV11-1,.,TGTGCCAGCAGGAGGGACTCTTCCAACACAGATACGCAGTATTTT,CASRRDSSNTDTQYF
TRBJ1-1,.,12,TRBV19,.,TGTGCCAGTAGGAACAGGCCACTTGAAGCTTTCTTT,CASRNRPLEAFF
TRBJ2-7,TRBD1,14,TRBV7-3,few,TGTGCCAGCAGCTTAGGGACAGGGCCCTACGAGCAGTACTTC,CASSLGTGPYEQYF
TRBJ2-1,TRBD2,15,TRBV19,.,TGTGCCAGTTCGAGACTAGCGGGAGGTGACAATGAGCAGTTCTTC,CASSRLAGGDNEQFF
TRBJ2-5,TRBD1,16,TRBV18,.,TGTGCCAGCTCACCTTATGGACAGGGCGGCCAAGAGACCCAGTACTTC,CASSPYGQGGQETQYF
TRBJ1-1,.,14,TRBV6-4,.,TGTGCCAGCAGAGCTTTAGGGGGGGATACTGAAGCTTTCTTT,CASRALGGDTEAFF
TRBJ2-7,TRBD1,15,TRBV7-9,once,TGTGCCAGCAGCTTTTACAGGGGGGCCTCCTACGAGCAGTACTTC,CASSFYRGASYEQYF
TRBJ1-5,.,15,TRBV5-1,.,TGCGCCAGCAGCTCTACAGGGACCGGCAATCAGCCCCAGCATTTT,CASSSTGTGNQPQHF
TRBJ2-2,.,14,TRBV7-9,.,TGTGCCAGCAGCTTAAACACTACCACCGGGGAGCTGTTTTTT,CASSLNTTTGELFF
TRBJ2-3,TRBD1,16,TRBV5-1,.,TGCGCCAGCAGCCCACAGCCGGGACAGGGGGCAGGTACGCAGTATTTT,CASSPQPGQGAGTQYF
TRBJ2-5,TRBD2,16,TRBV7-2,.,TGTGCCAGCAGCTTAAACAGCGCGGGGGGACAAGAGACCCAGTACTTC,CASSLNSAGGQETQYF
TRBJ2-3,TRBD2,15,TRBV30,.,TGTGCCTGGAACGGACTAGCGGGGGCCGGGGGTACGCAGTATTTT,CAWNGLAGAGGTQYF
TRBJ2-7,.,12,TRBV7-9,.,TGTGCCAGCAGCCTTCAGGCCTACGAGCAGTACTTC,CASSLQAYEQYF
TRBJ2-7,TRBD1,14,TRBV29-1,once,TGCAGCGCCGTAGCGACAGTAGGGGGCTCCGAGCAGTACTTC,CSAVATVGGSEQYF
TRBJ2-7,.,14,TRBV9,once,TGTGCCAGCAGCGTAGTGGGCAGGGAACACGAGCAGTACTTC,CASSVVGREHEQYF
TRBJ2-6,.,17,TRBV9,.,TGTGCCAGCAGCGACGAGGGATTACACTCTGGGGCCAACGTCCTGACTTTC,CASSDEGLHSGANVLTF
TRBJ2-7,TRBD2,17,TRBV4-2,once,TGTGCCAGCAGCCAGACTTCGACAGCGGGGGGGCCCTACGAGCAGTACTTC,CASSQTSTAGGPYEQYF
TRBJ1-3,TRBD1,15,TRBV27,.,TGTGCCAGCAGCCGGACAGGAGGCTCTGGAAACACCATATATTTT,CASSRTGGSGNTIYF
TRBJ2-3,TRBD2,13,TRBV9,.,TGTGCCAGCAACCGGGAGGGGACAGATACGCAGTATTTT,CASNREGTDTQYF
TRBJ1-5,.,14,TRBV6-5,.,TGTGCCAGCAGTCCTACCGGGGGGAGTCAGCCCCAGCATTTT,CASSPTGGSQPQHF
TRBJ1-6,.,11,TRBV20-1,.,TGCAGTGCTGAACGGAGCACCACCCTCCACTTT,CSAERSTTLHF
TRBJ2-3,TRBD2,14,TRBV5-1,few,TGCGCCAGCAGCCCCGGACTAGCGGGAATTACGCAGTATTTT,CASSPGLAGITQYF